The 14 T cell receptor beta chains presented below share a single source sample, sequenced in a study of cytomegalovirus exposure and HLA in healthy donors. Primers included in the PCR were 60 Vbeta and 13 Jbeta primers. Some clones are missing from TCRdb's copy, which holds only in-frame ones; the method was immunoSEQ multiplex PCR. The sample shows tens of thousands of clones, about 65% of them seen only once. Sequenced input: PBMCs. The receptors come from a man aged 50 to 59 in good health and CMV-seropositive.

J is TRBJ1-2 and V is TRBV5-4; 7 bases agree with TRBD1. The V segment lost 4 bases and the J segment 4 bases; nucleotides outside the gene matches: 10. CDR3 length: 15 amino acids. Germline loops: CDR1 SGHNT, CDR2 YYREEE (reference sequence). CDR3 sequence: CASSPTKGAVYGYTF. The CDR3 coding sequence is TGTGCCAGCAGCCCCACGAAGGGGGCGGTCTATGGCTACACCTTC.

The chain joins TRBV6-1 to TRBJ1-1, with D perhaps matching TRBD1 (6 bases). The length of the CDR3 is 14 residues. Germline V gives CDR1 MNHNS, CDR2 SASEGT. V was shortened by 3 bases and J by 4 bases, with 12 bases between the two germline ends. CDR3 DNA: TGTGCCAGCAGTGAGCGGGGGCTGAGCACTGAAGCTTTCTTT. This encodes CASSERGLSTEAFF.

This clone has more than one count but fewer than ten. V usage is TRBV7-2 and J usage is TRBJ1-5; D not resolved. Germline CDR1 and CDR2: SGHTA and FQGNSA. The CDR3 runs 14 residues. V gave up 5 bases and J gave up 5 bases, with 13 bases separating them. CDR3 sequence reads: CASSPSRRDQPQHF. CDR3 in DNA: TGTGCCAGCAGCCCGTCCAGACGGGATCAGCCCCAGCATTTT. Using reference TRBV7-2 and TRBJ1-5 for the parts outside the CDR3, the full variable domain is GAGVSQSPSNKVTEKGKDVELRCDPISGHTALYWYRQSLGQGLEFLIYFQGNSAPDKSGLPSDRFSAERTGGSVSTLTIQRTQQEDSAVYLCASSPSRRDQPQHFGDGTRLSIL.

This clone was observed once. V usage is TRBV30 and J usage is TRBJ2-1; D gene unclear. Germline loops: CDR1 GTSNPN, CDR2 SVGIG (reference sequence). The length of the CDR3 is 12 residues. The germline V and J ends were trimmed by 4 bases and 8 bases, with 12 bases remaining between them. The DNA of the CDR3 is TGTGCCTGGAAGTGGCGGCTCGATGAGCAGTTCTTC. Protein product: CAWKWRLDEQFF.

The chain links TRBV4-1 to TRBJ1-1; possible D gene TRBD1, 5 bases. The CDR3 loop spans 12 amino acids. The V gene's germline CDR1 is MGHRA and CDR2 YSYEKL. Trimming pared 6 bases from V and 11 bases from J, leaving 16 bases between. The CDR3: CASSPTGLGAFF. The CDR3 DNA follows: TGCGCCAGCAGTCCGACGGGACTTGGGGCTTTCTTT.

The V call is TRBV10-3, the J call TRBJ2-1, with 9 bases matching TRBD2. Germline V gene sequence: CDR1 ENHRY, CDR2 SYGVKD. The V gene end was trimmed by 5 bases and the J gene end by 6 bases; junction bases not matched to a gene: 8. The CDR3 runs to 15 residues. CDR3 coding DNA: TGTGCCATCAGTAATAGCGGGGGCCTTTCCAATGAGCAGTTCTTC. Residues: CAISNSGGLSNEQFF.

The chain couples TRBV4-2 to TRBJ2-5; 9 nucleotides line up with TRBD1. Looked up from germline, CDR1 is LGHNA and CDR2 is YNFKEQ. The V and J ends lost 0 bases and 4 bases, in that order; junction bases with no gene match: 6. This CDR3 is built from 16 residues. The CDR3 DNA is TGTGCCAGCAGCCAAGATCTGGGGACAGGGCTAGAGACCCAGTACTTC. Amino acids: CASSQDLGTGLETQYF.

The genes are TRBV30 and TRBJ2-5, with TRBD1 as a possible D gene (5 bases). Germline CDR1 is GTSNPN and CDR2 is SVGIG (reference sequence). Trimming removed 3 bases at V and 0 bases at J, with 11 bases between. This CDR3 has 14 amino acids. The CDR3 region is CAWRLGDYQETQYF. The CDR3 DNA sequence: TGTGCCTGGAGGCTAGGGGATTACCAAGAGACCCAGTACTTC.

This clone was seen only a few times. Written as DNA, the CDR3 is TGTGCCAGTAGTATAGACGGAAGGTCAGGGACCCAGTACTTC. It specifies CASSIDGRSGTQYF. The rearrangement uses TRBV19 and TRBJ2-5, with D hard to call. V was shortened by 0 bases and J by 7 bases, with 12 bases between the two germline ends. The germline V gene has CDR1 LNHDA and CDR2 SQIVND (reference sequence). This CDR3 comprises 14 residues.

V gene TRBV6-5 combines with J gene TRBJ2-5; 7 bases fit TRBD2. Unmatched junction bases numbered 7, after V lost 8 bases and J lost 4 bases. Germline values: CDR1 MNHEY, CDR2 SVGAGI. The CDR3 is made up of 13 amino acids. The CDR3 is CASGRALGETQYF. CDR3 sequence (DNA): TGTGCCAGCGGGAGGGCCCTCGGAGAGACCCAGTACTTC.

There are a few counts of this clone. This sequence joins TRBV6-5 and TRBJ1-4; maybe TRBD1 (6 bases). Between the trimmed V and J ends, which lost 5 bases and 7 bases, there was a span of 17 bases. The CDR3 is 15 amino acids. Germline V gives CDR1 MNHEY, CDR2 SVGAGI. CDR3 sequence reads: CASSTSGGLSEKLFF. As DNA, the CDR3 is TGTGCCAGCAGTACCTCCGGGGGGCTGAGTGAAAAACTGTTTTTT.

The chain carries TRBV7-2 and TRBJ2-7; D gene uncertain. V was clipped by 5 bases and J by 3 bases, with 5 bases between them. Germline V CDR1 and CDR2: SGHTA, FQGNSA. This CDR3 region has 11 residues. The CDR3 protein is CASSPNYEQYF. CDR3 DNA: TGTGCCAGCAGCCCAAACTACGAGCAGTACTTC.

This chain uses TRBV7-9 with TRBJ2-5; 11 nucleotides agree with TRBD2. Germline CDR1 is SEHNR and CDR2 is FQNEAQ (reference sequence). The CDR3 length is 16 residues. V lost 4 bases, J lost 7 bases, and 11 bases stayed unmatched. As DNA, the CDR3 is TGTGCCAGCAGCTCCTCGAGAGGTAGCGGGAGGGGGACCCAGTACTTC. It encodes CASSSSRGSGRGTQYF.

The chain recombines TRBV29-1 with TRBJ1-1; 11 bases fit TRBD1. The germline gives CDR1 SQVTM, CDR2 ANQGSEA. This CDR3 comprises 13 residues. Germline trimming cut 6 bases from V and 10 bases from J; bases unmatched to any gene: 10. This CDR3 is CSVTGQGAGAAFF. The CDR3 DNA sequence: TGCAGCGTAACCGGACAGGGGGCCGGAGCAGCTTTCTTT.